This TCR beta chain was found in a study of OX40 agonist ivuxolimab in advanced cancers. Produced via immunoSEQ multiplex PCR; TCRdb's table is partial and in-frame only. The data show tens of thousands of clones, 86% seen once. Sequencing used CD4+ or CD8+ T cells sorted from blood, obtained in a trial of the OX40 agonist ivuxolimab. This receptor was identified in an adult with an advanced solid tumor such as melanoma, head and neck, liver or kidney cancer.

This CDR3 is CASTPTGTNTEAFF. The CDR3 region has the DNA TGTGCCAGCACTCCGACAGGGACGAACACTGAAGCTTTCTTT. The chain joins TRBV27 to TRBJ1-1; 7 bases fit TRBD1. CDR3 length: 14 amino acids. CDR1 is MNHEY and CDR2 is SMNVEV in the germline V gene (reference sequence). Unmatched junction bases numbered 6, after V lost 7 bases and J lost 1 base.